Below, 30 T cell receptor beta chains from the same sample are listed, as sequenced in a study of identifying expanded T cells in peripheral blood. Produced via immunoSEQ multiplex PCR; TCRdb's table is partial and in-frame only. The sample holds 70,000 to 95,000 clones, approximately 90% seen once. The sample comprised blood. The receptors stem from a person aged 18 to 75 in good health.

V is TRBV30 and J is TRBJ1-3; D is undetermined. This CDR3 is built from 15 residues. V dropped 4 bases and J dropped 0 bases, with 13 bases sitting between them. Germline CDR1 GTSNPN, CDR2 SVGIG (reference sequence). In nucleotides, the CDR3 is TGTGCCTGGACCCATCCCCCTATCTCTGGAAACACCATATATTTT. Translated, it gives CAWTHPPISGNTIYF.

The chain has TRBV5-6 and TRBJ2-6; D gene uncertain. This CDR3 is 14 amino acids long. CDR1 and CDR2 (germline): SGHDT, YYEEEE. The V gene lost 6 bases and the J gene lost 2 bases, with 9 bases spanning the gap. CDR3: CASNQGTGANVLTF. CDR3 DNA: TGTGCCAGCAACCAAGGGACTGGGGCCAACGTCCTGACTTTC.

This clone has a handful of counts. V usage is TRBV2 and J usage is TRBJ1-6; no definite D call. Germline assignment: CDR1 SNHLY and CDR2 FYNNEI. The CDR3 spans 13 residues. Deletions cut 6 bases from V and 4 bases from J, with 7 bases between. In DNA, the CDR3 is TGTGCCAGCAGACGGGATTATAATTCACCCCTCCACTTT. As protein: CASRRDYNSPLHF.

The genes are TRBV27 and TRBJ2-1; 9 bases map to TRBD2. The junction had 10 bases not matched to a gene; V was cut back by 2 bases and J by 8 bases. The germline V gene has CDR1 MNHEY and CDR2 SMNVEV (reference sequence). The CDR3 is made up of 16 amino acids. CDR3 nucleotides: TGTGCCAGCAGTTTAAGGTCTAGCGGGAACCCGCATGAGCAGTTCTTC. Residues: CASSLRSSGNPHEQFF.

The CDR3, as DNA: TGTGCCTGGAGCCCGGGGGGGGTCACTGAAGCTTTCTTT. The encoded protein is CAWSPGGVTEAFF. The chain is built from TRBV30 and TRBJ1-1; D is perhaps TRBD1 (5 bases). Trimming pared 3 bases from V and 4 bases from J, leaving 12 bases between. This CDR3 contains 13 residues. Germline V gene data show CDR1 as GTSNPN and CDR2 as SVGIG (reference sequence).

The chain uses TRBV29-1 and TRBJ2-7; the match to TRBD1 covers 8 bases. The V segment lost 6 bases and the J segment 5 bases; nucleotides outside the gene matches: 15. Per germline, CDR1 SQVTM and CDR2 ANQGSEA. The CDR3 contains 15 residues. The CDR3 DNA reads TGCAGCGTAGGGGGCTTGGACAGGGTGCCCCACGAGCAGTACTTC. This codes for CSVGGLDRVPHEQYF.

CDR3 nucleotides: TGTGCCAGCAGCCCTCTAGCGTGGGCGCTTGGTGAGCAGTTCTTC. Amino acid sequence: CASSPLAWALGEQFF. V usage is TRBV7-9 and J usage is TRBJ2-1; a weak D match, TRBD2 (6 bases). The CDR3 consists of 15 residues. Germline V gene lookup returns CDR1 SEHNR and CDR2 FQNEAQ (reference sequence). V lost 5 bases and J 9 bases, leaving 20 bases between the germline ends.

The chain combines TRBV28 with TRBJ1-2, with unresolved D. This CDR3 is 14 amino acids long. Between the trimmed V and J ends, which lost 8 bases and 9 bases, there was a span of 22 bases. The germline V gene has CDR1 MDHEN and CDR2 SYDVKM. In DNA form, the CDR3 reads TGTGCCAGCGCCGAGAGGATAGGGTTGGAGAGCTACACCTTC. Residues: CASAERIGLESYTF.

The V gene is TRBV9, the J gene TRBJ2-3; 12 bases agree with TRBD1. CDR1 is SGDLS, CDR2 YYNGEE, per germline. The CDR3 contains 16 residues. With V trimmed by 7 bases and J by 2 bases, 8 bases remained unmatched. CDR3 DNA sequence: TGTGCCAGCCGGCGGGGGACAGGGGGCTTCACAGATACGCAGTATTTT. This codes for CASRRGTGGFTDTQYF. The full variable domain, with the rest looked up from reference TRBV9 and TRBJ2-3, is DSGVTQTPKHLITATGQRVTLRCSPRSGDLSVYWYQQSLDQGLQFLIQYYNGEERAKGNILERFSAQQFPDLHSELNLSSLELGDSALYFCASRRGTGGFTDTQYFGPGTRLTVL.

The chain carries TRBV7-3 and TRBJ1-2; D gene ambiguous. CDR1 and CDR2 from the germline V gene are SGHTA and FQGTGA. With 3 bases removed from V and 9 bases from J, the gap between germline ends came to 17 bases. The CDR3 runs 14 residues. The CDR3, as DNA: TGTGCCAGCAGCTTGGGAGTAGACTCCGGAAGCTACACCTTC. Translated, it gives CASSLGVDSGSYTF.

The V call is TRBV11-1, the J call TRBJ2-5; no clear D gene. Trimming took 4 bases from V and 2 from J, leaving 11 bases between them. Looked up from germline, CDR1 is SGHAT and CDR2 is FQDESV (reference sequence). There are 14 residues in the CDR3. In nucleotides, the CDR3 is TGTGCCAGCAGCTCTCCCGGTGAACAAGAGACCCAGTACTTC. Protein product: CASSSPGEQETQYF.

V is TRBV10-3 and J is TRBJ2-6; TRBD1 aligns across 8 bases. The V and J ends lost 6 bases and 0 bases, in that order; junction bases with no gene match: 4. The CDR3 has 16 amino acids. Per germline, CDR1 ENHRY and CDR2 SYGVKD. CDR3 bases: TGTGCCATCAGCCCGGACAGGGCCTCTGGGGCCAACGTCCTGACTTTC. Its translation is CAISPDRASGANVLTF.

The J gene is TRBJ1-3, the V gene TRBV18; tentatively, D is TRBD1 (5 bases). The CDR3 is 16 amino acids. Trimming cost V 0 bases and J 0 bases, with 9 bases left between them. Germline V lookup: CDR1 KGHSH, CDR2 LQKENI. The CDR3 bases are TGTGCCAGCTCACCACCCCGACAGTACTCTGGAAACACCATATATTTT. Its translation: CASSPPRQYSGNTIYF.

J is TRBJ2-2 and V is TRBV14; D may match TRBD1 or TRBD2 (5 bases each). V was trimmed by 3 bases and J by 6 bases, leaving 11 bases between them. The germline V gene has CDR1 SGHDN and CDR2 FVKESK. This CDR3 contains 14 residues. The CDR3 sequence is CASSQQQGPGELFF. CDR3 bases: TGTGCCAGCAGCCAGCAGCAGGGACCCGGGGAGCTGTTTTTT.

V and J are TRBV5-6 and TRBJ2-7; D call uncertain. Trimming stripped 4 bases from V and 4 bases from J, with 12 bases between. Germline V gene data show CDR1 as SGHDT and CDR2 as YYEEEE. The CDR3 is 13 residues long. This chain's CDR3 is CASSRLGYYEQYF. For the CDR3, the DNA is TGTGCCAGCAGCCGATTGGGGTATTACGAGCAGTACTTC.

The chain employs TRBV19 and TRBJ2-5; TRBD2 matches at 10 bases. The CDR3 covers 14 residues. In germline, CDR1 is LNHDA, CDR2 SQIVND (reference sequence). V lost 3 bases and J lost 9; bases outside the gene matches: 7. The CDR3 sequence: CASSIGASGGSQYF. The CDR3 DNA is TGTGCCAGTAGTATCGGAGCTAGCGGGGGATCCCAGTACTTC. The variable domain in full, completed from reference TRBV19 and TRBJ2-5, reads DGGITQSPKYLFRKEGQNVTLSCEQNLNHDAMYWYRQDPGQGLRLIYYSQIVNDFQKGDIAEGYSVSREKKESFPLTVTSAQKNPTAFYLCASSIGASGGSQYFGPGTRLLVL.

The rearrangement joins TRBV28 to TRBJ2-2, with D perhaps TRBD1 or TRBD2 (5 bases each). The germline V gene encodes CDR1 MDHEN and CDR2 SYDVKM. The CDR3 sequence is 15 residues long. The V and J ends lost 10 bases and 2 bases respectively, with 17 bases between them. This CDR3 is CATCPGAANTGELFF. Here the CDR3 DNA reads TGTGCCACCTGTCCCGGGGCAGCCAACACCGGGGAGCTGTTTTTT.

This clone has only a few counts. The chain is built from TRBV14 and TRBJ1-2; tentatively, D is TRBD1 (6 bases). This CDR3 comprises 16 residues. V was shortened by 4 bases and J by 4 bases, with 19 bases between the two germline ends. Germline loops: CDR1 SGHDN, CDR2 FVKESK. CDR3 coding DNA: TGTGCCAGCAGCCTAATGAACAGGGATATCAGCTATGGCTACACCTTC. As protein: CASSLMNRDISYGYTF. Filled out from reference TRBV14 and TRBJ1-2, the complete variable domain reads EAGVTQFPSHSVIEKGQTVTLRCDPISGHDNLYWYRRVMGKEIKFLLHFVKESKQDESGMPNNRFLAERTGGTYSTLKVQPAELEDSGVYFCASSLMNRDISYGYTFGSGTRLTVV.

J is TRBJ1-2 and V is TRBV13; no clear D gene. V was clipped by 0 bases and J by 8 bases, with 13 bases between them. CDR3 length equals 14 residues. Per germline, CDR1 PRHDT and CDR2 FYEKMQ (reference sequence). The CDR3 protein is CASSLGAPRNGYTF. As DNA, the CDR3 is TGTGCCAGCAGCTTAGGAGCGCCCCGGAACGGCTACACCTTC.

CDR3 residues: CASSPESGGGYNEQFF. CDR3 DNA: TGTGCCAGCAGCCCAGAGAGCGGGGGAGGGTACAATGAGCAGTTCTTC. The chain carries TRBV4-2 and TRBJ2-1; TRBD2 aligns across 8 bases. Trimming removed 4 bases from V and 4 bases from J; junction bases left unmatched: 9. Germline CDR1 and CDR2: LGHNA and YNFKEQ. This CDR3 comprises 16 residues.

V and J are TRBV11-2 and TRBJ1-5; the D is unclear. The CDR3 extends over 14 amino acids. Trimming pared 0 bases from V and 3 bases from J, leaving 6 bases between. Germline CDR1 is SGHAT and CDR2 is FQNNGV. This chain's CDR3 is CASSLDRLNQPQHF. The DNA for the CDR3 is TGTGCCAGCAGCTTAGACAGGCTCAATCAGCCCCAGCATTTT.

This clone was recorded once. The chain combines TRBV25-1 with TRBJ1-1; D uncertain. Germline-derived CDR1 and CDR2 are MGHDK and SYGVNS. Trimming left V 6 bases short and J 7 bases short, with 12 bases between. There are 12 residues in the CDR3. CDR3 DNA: TGTGCCAGCAGCAAGTTGGGGAGTGAAGCTTTCTTT. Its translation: CASSKLGSEAFF.

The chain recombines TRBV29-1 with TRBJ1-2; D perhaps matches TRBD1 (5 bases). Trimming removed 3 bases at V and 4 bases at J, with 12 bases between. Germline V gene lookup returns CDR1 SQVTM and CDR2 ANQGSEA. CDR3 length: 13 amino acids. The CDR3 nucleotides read TGCAGCGTTGAGGGTGGGACGGGCTATGGCTACACCTTC. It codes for CSVEGGTGYGYTF.

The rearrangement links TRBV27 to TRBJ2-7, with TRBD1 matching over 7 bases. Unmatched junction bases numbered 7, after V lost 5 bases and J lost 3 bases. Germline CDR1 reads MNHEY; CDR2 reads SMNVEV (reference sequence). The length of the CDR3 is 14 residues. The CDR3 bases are TGTGCCAGCAGTCTAAGACAGGGAAACTACGAGCAGTACTTC. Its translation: CASSLRQGNYEQYF.

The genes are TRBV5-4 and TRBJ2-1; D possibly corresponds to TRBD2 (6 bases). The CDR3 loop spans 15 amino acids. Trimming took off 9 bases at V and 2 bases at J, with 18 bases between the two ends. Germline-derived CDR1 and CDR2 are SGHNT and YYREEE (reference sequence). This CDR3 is CATTGWRDAYNEQFF. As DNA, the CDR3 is TGTGCCACGACGGGGTGGCGGGACGCCTACAATGAGCAGTTCTTC.

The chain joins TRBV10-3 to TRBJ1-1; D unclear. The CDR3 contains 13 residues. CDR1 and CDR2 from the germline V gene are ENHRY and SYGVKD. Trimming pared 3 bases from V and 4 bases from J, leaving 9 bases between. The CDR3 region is CAISDPAGTEAFF. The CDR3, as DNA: TGTGCCATCAGTGATCCCGCCGGCACTGAAGCTTTCTTT.

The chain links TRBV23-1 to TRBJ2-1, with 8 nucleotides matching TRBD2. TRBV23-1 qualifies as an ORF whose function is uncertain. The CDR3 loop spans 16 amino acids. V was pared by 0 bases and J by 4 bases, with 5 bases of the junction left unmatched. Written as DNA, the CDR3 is TGCGCCAGCAGTCAATCGTGGCGGGGGGTTTACAATGAGCAGTTCTTC. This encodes CASSQSWRGVYNEQFF.

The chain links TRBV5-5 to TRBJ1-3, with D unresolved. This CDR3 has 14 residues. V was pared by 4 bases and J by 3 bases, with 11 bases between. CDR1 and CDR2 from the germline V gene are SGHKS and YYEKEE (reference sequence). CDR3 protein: CASSPETLGNTIYF. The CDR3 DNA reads TGTGCCAGCAGCCCAGAGACACTTGGAAACACCATATATTTT.

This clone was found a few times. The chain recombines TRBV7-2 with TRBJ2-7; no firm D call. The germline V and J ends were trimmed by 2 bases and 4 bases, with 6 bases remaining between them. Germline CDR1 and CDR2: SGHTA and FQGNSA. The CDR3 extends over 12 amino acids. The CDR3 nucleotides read TGTGCCAGCAGCTTACAGGAATACGAGCAGTACTTC. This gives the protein CASSLQEYEQYF.

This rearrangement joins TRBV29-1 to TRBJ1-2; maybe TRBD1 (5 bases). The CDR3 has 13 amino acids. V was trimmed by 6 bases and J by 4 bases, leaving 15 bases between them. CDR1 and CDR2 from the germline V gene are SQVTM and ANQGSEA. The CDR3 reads CSVRGGYGYGYTF. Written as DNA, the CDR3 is TGCAGCGTACGGGGGGGGTACGGCTATGGCTACACCTTC.